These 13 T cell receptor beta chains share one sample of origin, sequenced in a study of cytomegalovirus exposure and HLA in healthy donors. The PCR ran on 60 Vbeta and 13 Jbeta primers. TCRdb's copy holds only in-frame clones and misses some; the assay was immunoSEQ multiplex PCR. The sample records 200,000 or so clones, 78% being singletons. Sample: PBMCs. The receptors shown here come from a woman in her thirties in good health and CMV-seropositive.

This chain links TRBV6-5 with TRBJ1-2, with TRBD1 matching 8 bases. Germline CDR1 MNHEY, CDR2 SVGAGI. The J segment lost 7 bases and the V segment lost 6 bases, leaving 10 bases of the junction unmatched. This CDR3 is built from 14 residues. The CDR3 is CASSLDREVAGYTF. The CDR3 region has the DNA TGTGCCAGCAGCTTGGACAGGGAGGTCGCTGGCTACACCTTC.

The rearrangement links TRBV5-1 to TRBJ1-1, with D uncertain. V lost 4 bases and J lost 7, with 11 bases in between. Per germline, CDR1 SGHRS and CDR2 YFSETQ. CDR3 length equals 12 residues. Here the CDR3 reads CASSGGGNEAFF. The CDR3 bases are TGCGCCAGCAGCGGCGGAGGGAATGAAGCTTTCTTT.

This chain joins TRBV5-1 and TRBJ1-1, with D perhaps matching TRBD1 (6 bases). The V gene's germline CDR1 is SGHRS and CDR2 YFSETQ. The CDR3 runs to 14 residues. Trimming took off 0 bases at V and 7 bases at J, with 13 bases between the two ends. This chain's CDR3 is CASSLATPGDEAFF. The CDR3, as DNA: TGCGCCAGCAGCTTGGCCACCCCAGGGGATGAAGCTTTCTTT.

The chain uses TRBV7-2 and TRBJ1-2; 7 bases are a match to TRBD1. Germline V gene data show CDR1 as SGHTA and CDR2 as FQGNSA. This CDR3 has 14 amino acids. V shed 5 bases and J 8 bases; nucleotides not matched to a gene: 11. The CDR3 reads CASSPRQGLGGYTF. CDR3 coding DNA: TGTGCCAGCAGCCCCCGACAGGGCCTAGGCGGCTACACCTTC.

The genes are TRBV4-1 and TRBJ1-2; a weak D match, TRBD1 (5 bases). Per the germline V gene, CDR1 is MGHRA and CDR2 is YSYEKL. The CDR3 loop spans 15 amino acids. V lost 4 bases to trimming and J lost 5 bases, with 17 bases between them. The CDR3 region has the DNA TGCGCCAGCAGCCTCGGGCCCTCCGGGGGGTATGGCTACACCTTC. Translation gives CASSLGPSGGYGYTF.

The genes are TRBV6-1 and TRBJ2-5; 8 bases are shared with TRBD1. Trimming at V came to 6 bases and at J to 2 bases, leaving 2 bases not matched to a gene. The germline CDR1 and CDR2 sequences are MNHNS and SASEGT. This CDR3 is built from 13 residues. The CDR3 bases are TGTGCCAGCAGGGACAGGGTTCAAGAGACCCAGTACTTC. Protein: CASRDRVQETQYF.

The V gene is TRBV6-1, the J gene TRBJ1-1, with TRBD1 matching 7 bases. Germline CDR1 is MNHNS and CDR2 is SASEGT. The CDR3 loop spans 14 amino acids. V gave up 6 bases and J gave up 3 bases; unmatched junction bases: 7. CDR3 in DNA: TGTGCCAGCAGCTACGACAGGGTTGACACTGAAGCTTTCTTT. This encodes CASSYDRVDTEAFF.

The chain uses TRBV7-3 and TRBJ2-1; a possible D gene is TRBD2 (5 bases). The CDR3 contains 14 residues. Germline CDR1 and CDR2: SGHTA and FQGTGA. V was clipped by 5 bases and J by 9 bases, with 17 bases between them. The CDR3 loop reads CASSPLTSKGEQFF. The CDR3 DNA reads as TGTGCCAGCAGCCCCCTCACTAGTAAAGGTGAGCAGTTCTTC.

CDR3 nucleotide sequence: TGTGCCAGCAGCGTAGGCCCTAGCGGGGTTAAAGAGCAGTACTTC. Amino acid sequence: CASSVGPSGVKEQYF. The rearrangement uses TRBV9 and TRBJ2-7; the match to TRBD2 covers 9 bases. The CDR3 runs 15 residues. V shed 0 bases and J 7 bases; nucleotides not matched to a gene: 8. Germline loops: CDR1 SGDLS, CDR2 YYNGEE.

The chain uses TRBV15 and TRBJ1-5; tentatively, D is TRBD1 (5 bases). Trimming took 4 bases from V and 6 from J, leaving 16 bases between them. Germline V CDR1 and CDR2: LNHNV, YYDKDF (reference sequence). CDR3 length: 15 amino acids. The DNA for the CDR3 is TGTGCCACCAGCATACAGCCGGGACTAGGTCAGCCCCAGCATTTT. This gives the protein CATSIQPGLGQPQHF.

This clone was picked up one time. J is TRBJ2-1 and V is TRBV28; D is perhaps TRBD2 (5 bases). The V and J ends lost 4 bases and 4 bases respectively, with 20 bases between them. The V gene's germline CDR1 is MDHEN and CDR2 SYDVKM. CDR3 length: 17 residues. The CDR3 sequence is CASSSPEKAETYNEQFF. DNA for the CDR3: TGTGCCAGCAGTTCCCCGGAAAAAGCGGAGACGTACAATGAGCAGTTCTTC.

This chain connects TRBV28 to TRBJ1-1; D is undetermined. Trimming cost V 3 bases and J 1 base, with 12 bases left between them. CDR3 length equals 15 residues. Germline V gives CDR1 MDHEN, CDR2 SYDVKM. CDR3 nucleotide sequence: TGTGCCAGCAGTTTCCCGGCAGGTGGGAACACTGAAGCTTTCTTT. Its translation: CASSFPAGGNTEAFF. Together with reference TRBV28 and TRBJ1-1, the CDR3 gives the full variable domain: DVKVTQSSRYLVKRTGEKVFLECVQDMDHENMFWYRQDPGLGLRLIYFSYDVKMKEKGDIPEGYSVSREKKERFSLILESASTNQTSMYLCASSFPAGGNTEAFFGQGTRLTVV.

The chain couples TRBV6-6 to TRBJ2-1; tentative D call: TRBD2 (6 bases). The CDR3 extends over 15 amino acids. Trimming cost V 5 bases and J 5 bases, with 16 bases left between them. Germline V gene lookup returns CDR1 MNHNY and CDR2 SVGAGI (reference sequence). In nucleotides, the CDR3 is TGTGCCAGCAGTGCCGGGACTGGGAAAGACAATGAGCAGTTCTTC. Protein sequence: CASSAGTGKDNEQFF.